Listed here are 29 T cell receptor beta chains from one sample, sequenced in a study of cytomegalovirus exposure and HLA in healthy donors. Profiling relied on immunoSEQ multiplex PCR, and the TCRdb table lists in-frame clones only, not all of them. The sample has 200,000 to 250,000 clones; roughly 85% are singletons. Material: PBMCs. The source is a woman aged 18 to 35 in good health and CMV-seronegative.

CDR3 DNA sequence: TGCGCCAGCAGCTTGGGAGGAGTGGCACCCTACGAGCAGTACTTC. As protein: CASSLGGVAPYEQYF. The chain combines TRBV5-1 with TRBJ2-7, with no clear D. The CDR3 is made up of 15 amino acids. Per germline, CDR1 SGHRS and CDR2 YFSETQ. The ends were cut back, 0 bases at V and 2 bases at J, with 12 bases in the middle.

J is TRBJ2-2 and V is TRBV25-1; TRBD1 agrees at 7 bases. V lost 6 bases, J lost 3 bases, and 10 bases stayed unmatched. Looked up from germline, CDR1 is MGHDK and CDR2 is SYGVNS. This CDR3 spans 16 amino acids. CDR3 sequence: CASRLRGRGDTGELFF. CDR3 sequence (DNA): TGTGCCAGCAGGCTGAGGGGGCGCGGAGACACCGGGGAGCTGTTTTTT.

The CDR3, as DNA: TGTGCCAGCAGCTTAGTCGGCCCCCAGAGGTACAATGAGCAGTTCTTC. This translates into CASSLVGPQRYNEQFF. The V and J genes are TRBV7-2 and TRBJ2-1; D remains unclear. The CDR3 length is 16 residues. The V and J ends lost 1 base and 4 bases respectively, with 14 bases between them. CDR1 and CDR2 (germline): SGHTA, FQGNSA.

This sequence joins TRBV30 and TRBJ2-7; D tentatively fits TRBD1 or TRBD2 (5 bases each). The CDR3 runs 13 residues. Germline V gene data show CDR1 as GTSNPN and CDR2 as SVGIG (reference sequence). V lost 4 bases and J lost 1, with 11 bases in between. This CDR3 reads CAWTRGESYEQYF. The DNA for the CDR3 is TGTGCCTGGACCCGAGGGGAGTCCTACGAGCAGTACTTC.

The chain recombines TRBV30 with TRBJ2-2, with TRBD1 matching over 10 bases. The CDR3 runs to 15 residues. Per germline, CDR1 GTSNPN and CDR2 SVGIG (reference sequence). V was pared by 4 bases and J by 1 base, with 3 bases of the junction left unmatched. The CDR3 region has the DNA TGTGCCTGGAATAGGGACAGGGGGAACACCGGGGAGCTGTTTTTT. This encodes CAWNRDRGNTGELFF. Using reference TRBV30 and TRBJ2-2 for the parts outside the CDR3, the full variable domain is SQTIHQWPATLVQPVGSPLSLECTVEGTSNPNLYWYRQAAGRGLQLLFYSVGIGQISSEVPQNLSASRPQDRQFILSSKKLLLSDSGFYLCAWNRDRGNTGELFFGEGSRLTVL.

This chain links TRBV30 with TRBJ1-5; maybe TRBD1 (5 bases). The germline gives CDR1 GTSNPN, CDR2 SVGIG (reference sequence). The length of the CDR3 is 15 residues. V shed 2 bases and J shed 2 bases, with 13 bases lying between them. The CDR3 loop reads CAWSLGQRGNQPQHF. DNA of the CDR3: TGTGCCTGGAGTTTGGGGCAACGAGGCAATCAGCCCCAGCATTTT.

This sequence joins TRBV12-5 and TRBJ1-5; TRBD1 might be the D (6 bases). Germline V lookup: CDR1 LGHNT, CDR2 FRNRAP. V was clipped by 5 bases and J by 3 bases, with 20 bases between them. This CDR3 comprises 17 residues. The CDR3 sequence is CASGPSAWTADNQPQHF. CDR3 nucleotide sequence: TGTGCTAGTGGTCCCTCCGCCTGGACAGCGGACAATCAGCCCCAGCATTTT.

The genes are TRBV5-4 and TRBJ2-3, with D hard to call. Per germline, CDR1 SGHNT and CDR2 YYREEE (reference sequence). V was shortened by 8 bases and J by 2 bases, with 6 bases between the two germline ends. The CDR3 contains 11 residues. CDR3: CARTTTDTQYF. The CDR3 DNA is TGTGCCAGGACAACCACAGATACGCAGTATTTT.

J is TRBJ2-1 and V is TRBV6-5, with D perhaps assigned TRBD1 or TRBD2 (5 bases each). Germline CDR1 MNHEY, CDR2 SVGAGI. This CDR3 is 12 amino acids long. The ends were cut back, 5 bases at V and 7 bases at J, with 9 bases in the middle. The CDR3 region is CASSERGNEQFF. CDR3 bases: TGTGCCAGCAGTGAGAGGGGTAATGAGCAGTTCTTC.

The chain uses TRBV6-5 and TRBJ1-6; D possibly corresponds to TRBD1 (5 bases). V gave up 0 bases and J gave up 7 bases, with 13 bases separating them. CDR1 and CDR2 (germline): MNHEY, SVGAGI. CDR3 size: 16 residues. The DNA of the CDR3 is TGTGCCAGCAGTTACTCGAGGGCAGGGAGGAATTCACCCCTCCACTTT. As protein: CASSYSRAGRNSPLHF.

The J gene is TRBJ2-7, the V gene TRBV6-1, with 7 bases identical to TRBD2. The V segment lost 3 bases and the J segment 6 bases; nucleotides outside the gene matches: 11. This CDR3 is built from 15 residues. CDR1 and CDR2 (germline): MNHNS, SASEGT. The CDR3 is CASSDRGRAGIEQYF. In DNA form, the CDR3 reads TGTGCCAGCAGTGATCGGGGGAGGGCTGGGATCGAGCAGTACTTC.

The chain joins TRBV29-1 to TRBJ2-2, with D unresolved. The CDR3 is 13 residues long. Germline CDR1 reads SQVTM; CDR2 reads ANQGSEA. V lost 5 bases and J 0 bases, leaving 7 bases between the germline ends. CDR3 sequence (DNA): TGCAGCGTTATGGGCGCGAACACCGGGGAGCTGTTTTTT. Translation gives CSVMGANTGELFF.

This rearrangement joins TRBV2 to TRBJ1-3; D gene unclear. CDR1 is SNHLY, CDR2 FYNNEI, per germline. V lost 6 bases and J 6 bases, leaving 15 bases between the germline ends. This CDR3 has 14 residues. The CDR3: CASSGLSVENTIYF. CDR3 nucleotide sequence: TGTGCCAGCAGCGGTTTAAGCGTAGAAAACACCATATATTTT. The whole variable domain, remainder taken from reference TRBV2 and TRBJ1-3, is EPEVTQTPSHQVTQMGQEVILRCVPISNHLYFYWYRQILGQKVEFLVSFYNNEISEKSEIFDDQFSVERPDGSNFTLKIRSTKLEDSAMYFCASSGLSVENTIYFGEGSWLTVV.

The V gene is TRBV7-8, the J gene TRBJ1-5; the match to TRBD1 covers 8 bases. The trim removed 5 bases at V and 0 bases at J, leaving 3 bases unmatched. Germline assignment: CDR1 SGHVS and CDR2 FQNEAQ. This CDR3 has 15 residues. DNA for the CDR3: TGTGCCAGCAGCGAGGGACAGGATAGCAATCAGCCCCAGCATTTT. Protein sequence: CASSEGQDSNQPQHF.

The CDR3 here is CASSQGPTNYGYTF. CDR3 sequence (DNA): TGCGCCAGCAGCCAGGGGCCCACTAACTATGGCTACACCTTC. The V and J genes are TRBV4-1 and TRBJ1-2; D perhaps matches TRBD1 (5 bases). V lost 3 bases and J lost 0, with 8 bases in between. This CDR3 is 14 amino acids long. CDR1 is MGHRA, CDR2 YSYEKL, per germline.

This chain joins TRBV4-1 and TRBJ1-3; D gene ambiguous. Looked up from germline, CDR1 is MGHRA and CDR2 is YSYEKL. With 5 bases removed from V and 0 bases from J, the gap between germline ends came to 11 bases. The CDR3 spans 15 residues. CDR3 in DNA: TGCGCCAGCAGCTACACAGAAAACTCTGGAAACACCATATATTTT. Amino acids: CASSYTENSGNTIYF.

The chain uses TRBV6-5 and TRBJ2-1; TRBD1 matches 7 bases. The CDR3 totals 15 residues. Trimming removed 4 bases from V and 2 bases from J; junction bases left unmatched: 5. Germline V gene data show CDR1 as MNHEY and CDR2 as SVGAGI. CDR3 in DNA: TGTGCCAGCAGTTCACGGACAGGAGCCTACAATGAGCAGTTCTTC. It specifies CASSSRTGAYNEQFF.

This clone occurred a few times. The V gene is TRBV14, the J gene TRBJ1-1; D not certain. Germline loops: CDR1 SGHDN, CDR2 FVKESK. V lost 3 bases and J lost 6, with 5 bases in between. CDR3 size: 11 residues. The CDR3 nucleotides read TGTGCCAGCAGCCAGAGGTCTGAAGCTTTCTTT. This encodes CASSQRSEAFF. The entire variable domain, with the rest obtained from reference TRBV14 and TRBJ1-1, is as follows: EAGVTQFPSHSVIEKGQTVTLRCDPISGHDNLYWYRRVMGKEIKFLLHFVKESKQDESGMPNNRFLAERTGGTYSTLKVQPAELEDSGVYFCASSQRSEAFFGQGTRLTVV.

This clone showed up just once. V is TRBV14 and J is TRBJ2-2, with a possible D match to TRBD2 (5 bases). Germline V lookup: CDR1 SGHDN, CDR2 FVKESK. The CDR3 consists of 14 residues. Trimming removed 4 bases from V and 4 bases from J, with 10 bases in between. CDR3 nucleotides: TGTGCCAGCAGCCTATATGGGAGCACCGGGGAGCTGTTTTTT. Translation: CASSLYGSTGELFF.

Many counts were recorded for this clone. The J gene is TRBJ2-7, the V gene TRBV4-1; no firm D call. This CDR3 contains 14 residues. Deletions cut 0 bases from V and 6 bases from J, with 12 bases between. Germline V gene sequence: CDR1 MGHRA, CDR2 YSYEKL. CDR3 loop: CASSQDDASAEQYF. The CDR3, as DNA: TGCGCCAGCAGCCAAGATGACGCAAGCGCCGAGCAGTACTTC.

This clone was seen once. The CDR3 DNA reads as TGTGCCAGCCGCCCCGACGGGGATAATTCACCCCTCCACTTT. As protein: CASRPDGDNSPLHF. V usage is TRBV2 and J usage is TRBJ1-6; D is uncertain. V lost 8 bases and J 5 bases, leaving 13 bases between the germline ends. CDR3 length equals 14 residues. Germline V gives CDR1 SNHLY, CDR2 FYNNEI. Combining the CDR3 with reference TRBV2 and TRBJ1-6 gives the whole variable domain EPEVTQTPSHQVTQMGQEVILRCVPISNHLYFYWYRQILGQKVEFLVSFYNNEISEKSEIFDDQFSVERPDGSNFTLKIRSTKLEDSAMYFCASRPDGDNSPLHFGNGTRLTVT.

This clone appeared a single time. The chain couples TRBV6-6 to TRBJ1-1; D might be TRBD1 (5 bases). The germline V gene has CDR1 MNHNY and CDR2 SVGAGI (reference sequence). This CDR3 region has 14 residues. Trimming pared 2 bases from V and 1 base from J, leaving 8 bases between. DNA for the CDR3: TGTGCCAGCAGTTACGGGACGGGGAACACTGAAGCTTTCTTT. Protein sequence: CASSYGTGNTEAFF.

The V and J genes are TRBV11-2 and TRBJ1-1; the D is unclear. CDR1 is SGHAT and CDR2 is FQNNGV in the germline V gene. The ends were cut back, 3 bases at V and 1 base at J, with 12 bases in the middle. The CDR3 runs 15 residues. CDR3 in amino acids: CASSFERETNTEAFF. CDR3 DNA sequence: TGTGCCAGCAGCTTTGAGAGGGAGACGAACACTGAAGCTTTCTTT. Using reference TRBV11-2 and TRBJ1-1 for the parts outside the CDR3, the full variable domain is EAGVAQSPRYKIIEKRQSVAFWCNPISGHATLYWYQQILGQGPKLLIQFQNNGVVDDSQLPKDRFSAERLKGVDSTLKIQPAKLEDSAVYLCASSFERETNTEAFFGQGTRLTVV.

The chain is built from TRBV7-9 and TRBJ1-5; 9 bases agree with TRBD1. V shed 5 bases, J shed 0 bases, and the junction held 14 bases outside the gene matches. CDR3 length equals 19 residues. Germline V gene lookup returns CDR1 SEHNR and CDR2 FQNEAQ (reference sequence). The CDR3 DNA reads as TGTGCCAGCAGCCGGGGCCCCGGGACAGGGACAAATAGCAATCAGCCCCAGCATTTT. It is translated as CASSRGPGTGTNSNQPQHF.

The chain employs TRBV12-5 and TRBJ1-2; D is possibly TRBD1 (5 bases). Trimming shortened V by 5 bases and J by 8 bases, and 18 bases separated the two germline ends. The CDR3 contains 14 residues. The germline CDR1 and CDR2 sequences are LGHNT and FRNRAP. As DNA, the CDR3 is TGTGCTAGTGGTCTCGGGACCCGGGGATACGGCTACACCTTC. Translating gives CASGLGTRGYGYTF.

This clone showed up just once. This chain connects TRBV28 to TRBJ1-5; TRBD1 agrees at 8 bases. This CDR3 is 15 amino acids long. Germline V gene data show CDR1 as MDHEN and CDR2 as SYDVKM. The trim removed 7 bases at V and 3 bases at J, leaving 8 bases unmatched. The CDR3 DNA is TGTGCCAGCACTCCCCCGGACAGGGCCAATCAGCCCCAGCATTTT. This translates into CASTPPDRANQPQHF.

CDR3 DNA sequence: TGTGCCTGGAGTTGGGGCGGGGGGCGCCAAGAGACCCAGTACTTC. Amino acids: CAWSWGGGRQETQYF. The chain links TRBV30 to TRBJ2-5, with TRBD2 matching over 8 bases. V shed 2 bases and J 1 base; nucleotides not matched to a gene: 6. From germline, CDR1 is GTSNPN and CDR2 SVGIG (reference sequence). CDR3 length equals 15 residues.

J is TRBJ2-2 and V is TRBV10-3, with D possibly being TRBD1 (5 bases). Between the trimmed V and J ends, which lost 6 bases and 0 bases, there was a span of 14 bases. The CDR3 has 16 amino acids. Germline V CDR1 and CDR2: ENHRY, SYGVKD. CDR3 in DNA: TGTGCCATCAGCGAAGGGGCGCGCCCGAACACCGGGGAGCTGTTTTTT. Residues: CAISEGARPNTGELFF.

A few counts support this clone. The chain has TRBV30 and TRBJ1-2, with D hard to call. This CDR3 is built from 13 residues. CDR1 is GTSNPN, CDR2 SVGIG, per germline (reference sequence). The germline V and J ends were trimmed by 8 bases and 0 bases, with 13 bases remaining between them. The CDR3 sequence: CALLTAANYGYTF. The CDR3 nucleotides read TGTGCCCTCCTTACGGCAGCTAACTATGGCTACACCTTC.